This TCR beta chain was identified in a study of tumor-infiltrating lymphocytes in primary liver carcinoma. For the study at large: About 3.5 to 8 million productive TCRbeta reads were obtained from the samples, with similar numbers across tissue types.

The CDR3 is 14 amino acids. Losses at the gene ends were 5 bases for V and 9 bases for J; bases not matched to a gene: 7. Germline loops: CDR1 SEHNR, CDR2 FQNEAQ (reference sequence). General observations from the study: Researchers found tumor-adjacent and tumor-blood pairs overlapped less than tumor region pairs. With p = 0.039, the top-250-clone fraction in tumors significantly exceeded that in blood. Without sorting, CD4+ versus CD8+ T cell repertoires were not compared.

Production of TCR beta cDNA used 500 ng total RNA together with a constant-region primer. Generation of the TCR beta libraries relied on three nested multiplex PCR rounds using slightly modified ARM-PCR. Amplification in the first two PCR rounds was performed using TRBV1-TRBV30 forward primers and a C-beta reverse primer for approximately 10 cycles each. TCRdb processed the multiplex PCR reads anew with MiXCR; each CDR3 protein has one entry. The sample holds 300,000 to 400,000 distinct CDR3 sequences, almost 65% seen once. To note about this clonotype: Its antigen is as yet unknown.

Unsorted whole blood yielded the blood RNA, and germline DNA was also extracted. Sequenced: peripheral blood. This clonotype originated in a man in his forties or fifties with primary liver carcinoma and hepatitis B virus infection. The chain combines TRBV7-9 with TRBJ2-1; 10 bases match TRBD2. The CDR3 protein is CASSTGLASSEQFF. CDR3 bases: TGTGCCAGCAGCACGGGACTAGCGTCCAGTGAGCAGTTCTTC. Based on the CDR3 plus reference TRBV7-9 and TRBJ2-1, the full variable domain is DTGVSQNPRHKITKRGQNVTFRCDPISEHNRLYWYRQTLGQGPEFLTYFQNEAQLEKSRLLSDRFSAERPKGSFSTLEIQRTEQGDSAMYLCASSTGLASSEQFFGPGTRLTVL.